This T cell receptor beta chain was identified in a study of CD8 T cells in ankylosing spondylitis. TCRdb recomputed calls from the 5' RACE reads with MiXCR, one row per CDR3 protein. The sample holds under 950,000 distinct CDR3 sequences, over 15% seen once. This clonotype was picked up many times. Its antigen is as yet unknown. With 8 bases removed from V and 0 bases from J, the gap between germline ends came to 10 bases. There are 14 residues in the CDR3. Whole-study results and caveats: Ankylosing spondylitis blood appeared to carry a characteristic TCR beta motif of eight or nine highly homologous variants. Relatively rare in peripheral blood, disease-linked clones were also CD8+. It was reported that disease-linked clones were significantly enriched in matched ankylosing spondylitis synovial fluid. Some motif variants were previously reported in reactive arthritis synovial fluid and blood.

The chain recombines TRBV12-3 or TRBV12-4 with TRBJ2-2; a weak D match, TRBD1 (5 bases). The sample was blood, either unsorted or a sorted T cell fraction (not recorded which). The sequence was collected from a male donor with ankylosing spondylitis. In DNA, the CDR3 is TGTGCCAGCGGGGCTCTTGCGAACACCGGGGAGCTGTTTTTT. It codes for CASGALANTGELFF.